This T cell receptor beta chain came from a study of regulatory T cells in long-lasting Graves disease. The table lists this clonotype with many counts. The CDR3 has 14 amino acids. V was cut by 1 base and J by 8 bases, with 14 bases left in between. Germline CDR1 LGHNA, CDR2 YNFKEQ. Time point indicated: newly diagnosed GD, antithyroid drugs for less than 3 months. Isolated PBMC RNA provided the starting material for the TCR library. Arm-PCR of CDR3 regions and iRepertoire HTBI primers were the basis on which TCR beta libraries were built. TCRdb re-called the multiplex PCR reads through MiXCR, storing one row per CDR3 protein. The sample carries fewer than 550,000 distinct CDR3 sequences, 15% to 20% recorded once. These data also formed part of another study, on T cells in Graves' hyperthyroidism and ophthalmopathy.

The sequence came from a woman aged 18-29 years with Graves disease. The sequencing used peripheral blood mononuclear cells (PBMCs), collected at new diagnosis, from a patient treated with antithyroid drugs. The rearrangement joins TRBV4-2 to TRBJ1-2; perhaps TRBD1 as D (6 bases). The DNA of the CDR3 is TGTGCCAGCAGCCAAGGGGATGCAGGGGAAGGCTACACCTTC. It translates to CASSQGDAGEGYTF.